This TCR beta chain was identified in a study of T-cell memory formation after mild COVID-19. In the study overall: The TCR clusters were mostly specific to one donor. General study results and limits: Day 15 to 85 contracting clones showed balanced CD4/CD8; day 15 to 37 expanders favored CD4+. Clones which contracted sat mainly in CM and EM if CD4+, and in EMRA if CD8+.

TCRdb re-analysed the 5' RACE reads in MiXCR, keeping a single row per CDR3 protein. This sample has around 150,000 distinct CDR3 sequences; less than 40% occur once, and the top ten carry more than 10%. V was pared by 5 bases and J by 3 bases, with 6 bases of the junction left unmatched. The CDR3 runs to 15 residues. Germline V lookup: CDR1 LNHDA, CDR2 SQIVND (reference sequence). This clonotype has at least ten counts. Antigen: not known. The sample taken for sequencing was PBMCs or a T cell subset sorted from them (not recorded which). This sequence was found in an adult woman who had mild COVID-19 (a few samples of this study predate the infection). Cell type and time point are not known. The chain is built from TRBV19 and TRBJ1-1, with 10 bases fitting TRBD1. The DNA for the CDR3 is TGTGCCAGTAGTCCATGGGGACAGGGGCACACTGAAGCTTTCTTT. Translating gives CASSPWGQGHTEAFF.